A selection of T cell receptor beta chains follows, all from one sample in a study of blood T cell repertoires in COVID-19. Sequencing used immunoSEQ multiplex PCR; TCRdb keeps in-frame clones, though not all of them. Of some 330,000 clones listed, 75% to 90% are singletons. Sequences were obtained from PBMCs or T cells enriched from blood (not recorded which). The receptors shown here come from a woman in her 50s who had recovered from COVID-19. CDR3s include the opening cysteine and the closing phenylalanine or tryptophan. The D gene is left open where the match is weak. The listing skips clone size in some rows; elsewhere it reads once, few, many or a size class.

DNA	CDR3	D	size	V	J
TGCGCCAGCAGCCAGAACATAGGGGCCGGGGGGACAGATACGCAGTATTTT	CASSQNIGAGGTDTQYF	TRBD2	few	TRBV5-1	TRBJ2-3
TGTGCCAGCAGCTGGGGGCGGTTAACCTACACCTTC	CASSWGRLTYTF	-	few	TRBV28	TRBJ1-2
TGTGCCTGGAGTGCTAGCGTCACCGGGGAGCTGTTTTTT	CAWSASVTGELFF	-	-	TRBV30	TRBJ2-2
TGTGCCAGCAGCTACCTGGGGGGGGACACTGAAGCTTTCTTT	CASSYLGGDTEAFF	-	-	TRBV3-1/TRBV3-2	TRBJ1-1
TGTGCCAGCAGCGTAGAATCCGAGTCTGGCTACACCTTC	CASSVESESGYTF	-	-	TRBV9	TRBJ1-2
TGTGCCAGCAGCCTAACCCGGGACAGAAACATTCAGTACTTC	CASSLTRDRNIQYF	TRBD1	few	TRBV7-8	TRBJ2-4
TGTGCCAGCAGTCAGACCCCGGGACTAGCGGGGTTCTTC	CASSQTPGLAGFF	TRBD2	-	TRBV7-2	TRBJ2-7
TGTGCCAGCAGCCCCCGGGTTTACTATGGCTACACCTTC	CASSPRVYYGYTF	-	once	TRBV7-2	TRBJ1-2
TGTGCCAGCAGTCACACCACTAGCGGGAGGGAAGGTGAGCAGTTCTTC	CASSHTTSGREGEQFF	TRBD2	few	TRBV3-1/TRBV3-2	TRBJ2-1
TGCGCCAGCAGCCCTAGGGCAGCGGGAGTGACGGATACGCAGTATTTT	CASSPRAAGVTDTQYF	TRBD2	-	TRBV5-1	TRBJ2-3
TGCGCCAGCAGCCCAGGTGGCACCTCCTACGAGCAGTACTTC	CASSPGGTSYEQYF	-	few	TRBV5-1	TRBJ2-7
TGTGCCAGCAGCTTGGCAGGGGGTGGGAATTCACCCCTCCACTTT	CASSLAGGGNSPLHF	TRBD1	-	TRBV5-6	TRBJ1-6
TGTGCCAGCAGCCAGCCAACAGGGGCAACTAATGAAAAACTGTTTTTT	CASSQPTGATNEKLFF	TRBD1	-	TRBV4-2	TRBJ1-4
TGTGCCAGCAGCTCCGGGACTAGCGGGAGTTCAGATACGCAGTATTTT	CASSSGTSGSSDTQYF	TRBD2	-	TRBV9	TRBJ2-3
TGTGCCAGCTCACCTCAGACGGGGAGCACAGATACGCAGTATTTT	CASSPQTGSTDTQYF	-	-	TRBV18	TRBJ2-3
TGTGCCAGCAGTCGTGGCTTACTAGCGGGAGTCCAAGAGACCCAGTACTTC	CASSRGLLAGVQETQYF	TRBD2	-	TRBV25-1	TRBJ2-5
TGTGCCAGCAGCCCGACAGGGGGAAACTATGGCTACACCTTC	CASSPTGGNYGYTF	TRBD1	-	TRBV3-1/TRBV3-2	TRBJ1-2
TGTGCCAGCAGCTTAGCGGCGTCGGACAGACAGAATTCACCCCTCCACTTT	CASSLAASDRQNSPLHF	-	once	TRBV7-2	TRBJ1-6
TGTGCCAGCAGCTTACAAGAGGCGAGGAACACTGAAGCTTTCTTT	CASSLQEARNTEAFF	-	-	TRBV13	TRBJ1-1
TGTGCCTGGAGTGAGGGGGCCGGCTCTGGAAACACCATATATTTT	CAWSEGAGSGNTIYF	TRBD1	-	TRBV30	TRBJ1-3
TGCGCCAGCAGCTACGGGACAGGGGGCCTCAACACTGAAGCTTTCTTT	CASSYGTGGLNTEAFF	TRBD1	-	TRBV5-1	TRBJ1-1
TGTGCCAGCAGCCGAACCGGAGGAGCTTTCTTT	CASSRTGGAFF	-	few	TRBV12-3/TRBV12-4	TRBJ1-1
TGTGCCAGTAGTAGACGGACAGGGGAAAATCAGCCCCAGCATTTT	CASSRRTGENQPQHF	TRBD1	-	TRBV19	TRBJ1-5
TGTGCCAGCAGGGGAGGAAGCTATGGCTACACCTTC	CASRGGSYGYTF	-	-	TRBV9	TRBJ1-2
TGTGCCAGCTCCCTGACAGGGGGCGCAGGGGAAAAACTGTTTTTT	CASSLTGGAGEKLFF	TRBD1	-	TRBV18	TRBJ1-4
TGCAGTCCTCGTGGGGGAGTCTTGAACGAGCAGTACTTC	CSPRGGVLNEQYF	-	-	TRBV20-1	TRBJ2-7
TGTGCCATCGGGGTCTGGGACAATGAGCAGTTCTTC	CAIGVWDNEQFF	-	few	TRBV6-5	TRBJ2-1
TGTGCCAGTAGTTTTCGGGTACGGAATCAGCCCCAGCATTTT	CASSFRVRNQPQHF	-	many	TRBV19	TRBJ1-5
TGTGCCAGCAGCCCAGACTCCGGAGGAGGAGACTACGAGCAGTACTTC	CASSPDSGGGDYEQYF	-	-	TRBV11-3	TRBJ2-7
TGTGCCAGCACCCCGACAGGGGGTTCTTCCGGGCAGTTCTTC	CASTPTGGSSGQFF	TRBD1	once	TRBV5-4	TRBJ2-1
TGTGCCAGCAGTACGTTAACAGGGGTGGAAGCTTTCTTT	CASSTLTGVEAFF	TRBD1	few	TRBV27	TRBJ1-1
TGTGCCACCAGCAGAGCCCAACAGGGGACTAACTATGGCTACACCTTC	CATSRAQQGTNYGYTF	TRBD1	-	TRBV15	TRBJ1-2
TGTGCCAGCAGTGAGGCTGGAGAGACCCAGTACTTC	CASSEAGETQYF	-	-	TRBV2	TRBJ2-5
TGTGCCAGCAGTGATCAGGGTTCCAATCAGCCCCAGCATTTT	CASSDQGSNQPQHF	-	once	TRBV2	TRBJ1-5
TGTGCCAGCAGCCGACAGGGTACCTACGAGCAGTACTTC	CASSRQGTYEQYF	TRBD1	-	TRBV6-5	TRBJ2-7
TGTGCCAGTAGAACAATGACAGGAACTAATGAAAAACTGTTTTTT	CASRTMTGTNEKLFF	-	-	TRBV19	TRBJ1-4
TGTGCCAGCAGTTTTGGGCAGGCCTCCTACGAGCAGTACTTC	CASSFGQASYEQYF	-	-	TRBV6-2/TRBV6-3	TRBJ2-7
TGTGCCAGCAGCGTAGTGATCCCAGGGAACACTGAAGCTTTCTTT	CASSVVIPGNTEAFF	-	once	TRBV9	TRBJ1-1
TGCGCCAGCAGCTTGACAGGGGGCTACTATGGCTACACCTTC	CASSLTGGYYGYTF	TRBD1	-	TRBV5-1	TRBJ1-2
TGTGCCAGCAGTGAAGCTAGCGGGGGATTCACAGATACGCAGTATTTT	CASSEASGGFTDTQYF	TRBD2	-	TRBV25-1	TRBJ2-3
TGTGCCAGCAGGCCCAGGGGGCCAGGAAACACCATATATTTT	CASRPRGPGNTIYF	TRBD1	-	TRBV6-5	TRBJ1-3
TGTGCCAGCAGCCCGGGACTACCAAGAGAGACCCAGTACTTC	CASSPGLPRETQYF	TRBD2	-	TRBV27	TRBJ2-5
TGTGCCAGCAGTTTCGAGCAGGGGTGGGCTCAGCCCCAGCATTTT	CASSFEQGWAQPQHF	-	-	TRBV28	TRBJ1-5
TGTGCCAGCAGCTTGGAACGGACAGGGGCCTCTGGAAACACCATATATTTT	CASSLERTGASGNTIYF	TRBD1	-	TRBV5-5	TRBJ1-3
TGCGCCAGCAGCTTGGTCGGCGGCGGGGGAGGAAATGAGCAGTTCTTC	CASSLVGGGGGNEQFF	TRBD2	-	TRBV5-1	TRBJ2-1
TGTGCCACCAGCAGAGTATCCCCAGCGTACGAGCAGTACTTC	CATSRVSPAYEQYF	-	-	TRBV15	TRBJ2-7
TGCAGCGTGACAATAGGGAACACTGAAGCTTTCTTT	CSVTIGNTEAFF	-	-	TRBV29-1	TRBJ1-1
TGTGCCAGCAGCTTTGTCCGGGACACCTACACTGAAGCTTTCTTT	CASSFVRDTYTEAFF	-	-	TRBV5-4	TRBJ1-1
TGCAGCGTTTCACACGAGCGACAGGTCGCGAACTATGGCTACACCTTC	CSVSHERQVANYGYTF	-	-	TRBV29-1	TRBJ1-2